The rows below give T cell receptor beta chains drawn from one sample of a study of blood T cell repertoires in COVID-19. Produced via immunoSEQ multiplex PCR; TCRdb's table is partial and in-frame only. Of some 150,000 clones detected, roughly 89% appear once; the ten largest clones hold roughly 2.9%. Specimen: peripheral blood. The receptor source for this set is a man in his sixties with active or convalescent COVID-19. The CDR3 runs from the conserved cysteine through the conserved F or W. The order of the fields is clone size, D gene, V gene, J gene, CDR3 DNA, CDR3 protein. The D gene is left open where the match is weak. Size values are once, few and many counts, or a class for expanded clones, and some rows have none.

NA	NA	TRBV7-3	TRBJ1-5	TGTGCCAGCAGCCCCGAGCTGGGCCAGCCCCAGCATTTT	CASSPELGQPQHF
NA	NA	TRBV7-2	TRBJ1-6	TGTGCCAGCAGCCCGGAGGGGCGTTGGTCACCCCTCCACTTT	CASSPEGRWSPLHF
NA	TRBD2	TRBV29-1	TRBJ2-7	TGCAGCGTTGAACTAGCGGGAGTCGAGCAGTACTTC	CSVELAGVEQYF
NA	TRBD1	TRBV19	TRBJ2-1	TGTGCCAGTAGCGAGACAGGGGCAAACTCCTACAATGAGCAGTTCTTC	CASSETGANSYNEQFF
NA	NA	TRBV6-5	TRBJ1-2	TGTGCCAGCAGTTATGGACAGCATTATGGCTACACCTTC	CASSYGQHYGYTF
NA	TRBD1	TRBV2	TRBJ1-2	TGTGCCAGCAGGACAGGGGGCCTTAACTATGGCTACACCTTC	CASRTGGLNYGYTF
NA	NA	TRBV28	TRBJ2-1	TGTGCCAGCCCGAATGGTCGGGGTGAGCAGTTCTTC	CASPNGRGEQFF
NA	NA	TRBV19	TRBJ2-1	TGTGCCATAGGGGGTTCGGGAGGCTTCTACAATGAGCAGTTCTTC	CAIGGSGGFYNEQFF
NA	TRBD2	TRBV19	TRBJ2-5	TGTGCCAGTAGGGGATCTAGCGGGAGAAGGGAGACCCAGTACTTC	CASRGSSGRRETQYF
NA	NA	TRBV27	TRBJ1-4	TGTGCCAGCAGTGTACTGACAGGTATCGACGAAAAACTGTTTTTT	CASSVLTGIDEKLFF
NA	TRBD2	TRBV28	TRBJ2-1	TGTGCCAGCAGTTCTATGCCTAGCGGGAGGGCCAATGAGCAGTTCTTC	CASSSMPSGRANEQFF
NA	NA	TRBV24-1	TRBJ1-5	TGTGCCACCAGTCCGGGGAGCAATCAGCCCCAGCATTTT	CATSPGSNQPQHF
NA	NA	TRBV3-1/TRBV3-2	TRBJ1-2	TGTGCCAGCACCCTCGGGGGTAACTATGGCTACACCTTC	CASTLGGNYGYTF
NA	TRBD2	TRBV5-1	TRBJ2-7	TGCGCCAGCACTATTGGGGCGGGAGGGTACGAGCAGTACTTC	CASTIGAGGYEQYF
NA	NA	TRBV11-3	TRBJ1-1	TGTGCCAGCAGCCAGCAGGGAGGAAACACTGAAGCTTTCTTT	CASSQQGGNTEAFF
once	NA	TRBV6-6	TRBJ1-2	TGTGCCAGCAGTTACGGCTTGTCTCCTCTTAACTATGGCTACACCTTC	CASSYGLSPLNYGYTF
NA	NA	TRBV2	TRBJ1-6	TGTGCCAGCAGTGAAGAAAGTCCCGGGGGGAATTCACCCCTCCACTTT	CASSEESPGGNSPLHF
NA	NA	TRBV6-2/TRBV6-3	TRBJ1-1	TGTGCCAGCAGTTACAATATAGGAGGCGCTTTCTTT	CASSYNIGGAFF
NA	NA	TRBV6-5	TRBJ1-6	TGTGCCAGCAGCCTTGACAGAAACAATTCACCCCTCCACTTT	CASSLDRNNSPLHF
NA	NA	TRBV10-3	TRBJ2-1	TGTGCCATCGGGCCTTCCTACAATGAGCAGTTCTTC	CAIGPSYNEQFF
NA	TRBD1	TRBV28	TRBJ1-1	TGTGCCAGCAATATCTACGGGACAGGGAACACTGAAGCTTTCTTT	CASNIYGTGNTEAFF
NA	TRBD1	TRBV4-1	TRBJ2-7	TGCGCCAGCAGCCTTGGTCCCGACAGGGGAATTTGGGACGAGCAGTACTTC	CASSLGPDRGIWDEQYF
NA	TRBD1	TRBV5-1	TRBJ1-1	TGCGCCAGCAGCGTATCAGGGGGAGATCGTGAAGCTTTCTTT	CASSVSGGDREAFF
NA	NA	TRBV28	TRBJ2-7	TGTGCCAGCAGATTACAGGGCTACGAGCAGTACTTC	CASRLQGYEQYF
NA	TRBD2	TRBV7-2	TRBJ2-5	TGTGCCAGCAGCTTAAGAGGCGGGAGGTGGGAGACCCAGTACTTC	CASSLRGGRWETQYF
few	NA	TRBV2	TRBJ1-1	TGTGCCAGCCTTACGACAGTGAACACTGAAGCTTTCTTT	CASLTTVNTEAFF
NA	NA	TRBV4-1	TRBJ2-7	TGCGCCAGCAGCCAATCTGAGGCAGTCCGGGCCTACGAGCAGTACTTC	CASSQSEAVRAYEQYF
NA	TRBD1	TRBV6-1	TRBJ1-2	TGTGCCAGCAGTGAAAACACGGGACAGGGGTTTGGCTACACCTTC	CASSENTGQGFGYTF
NA	TRBD1	TRBV7-9	TRBJ1-2	TGTGCCAGCAGCTTGGGACAGGGTAACTATGGCTACACCTTC	CASSLGQGNYGYTF
NA	TRBD1	TRBV24-1	TRBJ1-2	TGTGCCACCAGTGAACAGGGGGACGGCTATGGCTACACCTTC	CATSEQGDGYGYTF
NA	NA	TRBV3-1/TRBV3-2	TRBJ1-2	TGTGCCAGCAGCCAAAGTAGCGGTTCCCTCTATGGCTACACCTTC	CASSQSSGSLYGYTF
NA	NA	TRBV5-1	TRBJ1-6	TGCGCCAGCAGCTTAGCAGGGAGGCACGATTCACCCCTCCACTTT	CASSLAGRHDSPLHF
NA	TRBD2	TRBV2	TRBJ2-5	TGTGCCAGCAGTGAGGGTCTAGCGGGGGGGCGAGTCGAGACCCAGTACTTC	CASSEGLAGGRVETQYF
once	NA	TRBV7-2	TRBJ1-4	TGTGCCAGCAGCTCCTTCAGGGGCTCTAATGAAAAACTGTTTTTT	CASSSFRGSNEKLFF
NA	NA	TRBV3-1/TRBV3-2	TRBJ2-5	TGTGCCAGCAGTCGCGGACAGTCCTCGACCCAGTACTTC	CASSRGQSSTQYF
NA	TRBD1	TRBV28	TRBJ1-2	TGTGCCACCGGGAGACCGGGACAGGCTTATGGCTACACCTTC	CATGRPGQAYGYTF
once	TRBD1	TRBV28	TRBJ1-1	TGTGCCAGCAGCCCGGAATCTAGGGGGCGCACTGAAGCTTTCTTT	CASSPESRGRTEAFF
NA	NA	TRBV24-1	TRBJ1-1	TGTGCCACCAGTGATGCTAGGGGGGGCCGGAACACTGAAGCTTTCTTT	CATSDARGGRNTEAFF
few	TRBD1	TRBV28	TRBJ2-7	TGTGCCAGCAGCTCCGGACAGGCCCTCGGGCAGTACTTC	CASSSGQALGQYF
NA	NA	TRBV27	TRBJ2-7	TGTGCCAGCAGCCCCCCCAGGGGAGAAGAACGTTCCTACGAGCAGTACTTC	CASSPPRGEERSYEQYF
NA	TRBD2	TRBV18	TRBJ2-7	TGTGCCAGCTCACCGGTCTCCGGGGGGTCTTACGAGCAGTACTTC	CASSPVSGGSYEQYF
NA	NA	TRBV11-2	TRBJ1-1	TGTGCCAGCAGCTTATTTGTGTGGGGCCAAAAATGGAACACTGAAGCTTTCTTT	CASSLFVWGQKWNTEAFF
NA	TRBD1	TRBV7-6	TRBJ2-7	TGTGCCAGCAGCCGCCAGGGGGACAGCGCCTACGAGCAGTACTTC	CASSRQGDSAYEQYF
NA	TRBD2	TRBV6-4	TRBJ2-3	TGTGCCAGTACTAGCGGGAGGGCGCTAGATACGCAGTATTTT	CASTSGRALDTQYF
NA	TRBD2	TRBV6-6	TRBJ2-3	TGTGCCAGCAGCCAGAGCGGGGGCGACACAGATACGCAGTATTTT	CASSQSGGDTDTQYF
NA	TRBD1	TRBV2	TRBJ2-5	TGTGCCAGCTTATGGGGACAGGGGCAGTCAGAGACCCAGTACTTC	CASLWGQGQSETQYF
NA	TRBD2	TRBV9	TRBJ2-3	TGTGCCAGCAGCGTAGAGGGGACTAGCGGGAGTCCAGGCAATACGCAGTATTTT	CASSVEGTSGSPGNTQYF
NA	NA	TRBV4-3	TRBJ1-2	TGCGCCAGCAGCCAAGCCACCGACAGCTATGGCTACACCTTC	CASSQATDSYGYTF
NA	NA	TRBV9	TRBJ1-1	TGTGCCAGCAGCGTAGACAGGGAAATGGTCTTT	CASSVDREMVF
NA	NA	TRBV18	TRBJ2-6	TGTGCCAGCTCACCGCAGGCCATCTCTGGGGCCAACGTCCTGACTTTC	CASSPQAISGANVLTF
NA	TRBD1	TRBV24-1	TRBJ1-1	TGTGCCACCAGTGAGGGACAGGGACCTGAAGCTTTCTTT	CATSEGQGPEAFF
NA	NA	TRBV5-8	TRBJ1-5	TGTGCCAGCAGTTCACGAGGTTATAGCAATCAGCCCCAGCATTTT	CASSSRGYSNQPQHF
NA	TRBD1	TRBV19	TRBJ1-1	TGTGCCAGTAGTATGGAAAGACAGGGCGCAACTGAAGCTTTCTTT	CASSMERQGATEAFF
NA	TRBD1	TRBV27	TRBJ2-7	TGTGCCAGGCGGACAGGGGTCTTCAACGAGCAGTACTTC	CARRTGVFNEQYF
NA	NA	TRBV4-1	TRBJ1-6	TGCGCCAGCAGCCAAGAGACATCGAGAGCTTCACCCCTCCACTTT	CASSQETSRASPLHF
NA	TRBD1	TRBV30	TRBJ1-2	TGTGCCTGGAGTGAAGGACAGGTCTATGGCTACACCTTC	CAWSEGQVYGYTF
few	NA	TRBV2	TRBJ2-3	TGTGCCAGCAGTGATTCGTACAGCGGAGTAAGCACAGATACGCAGTATTTT	CASSDSYSGVSTDTQYF
NA	NA	TRBV29-1	TRBJ2-1	TGCAGCGGTCAGGTCTACAATGAGCAGTTCTTC	CSGQVYNEQFF
few	TRBD2	TRBV24-1	TRBJ2-7	TGTGCCACCAGTGAAACTAGCGGGGGCGCTAGCTCCTACGAGCAGTACTTC	CATSETSGGASSYEQYF
NA	NA	TRBV18	TRBJ2-3	TGTGCCAGCTCACCGGCGGGACGAGTAACAGATACGCAGTATTTT	CASSPAGRVTDTQYF